These 8 T cell receptor beta chains originate from one sample sequenced in a study of cytomegalovirus exposure and HLA in healthy donors. With 60 Vbeta and 13 Jbeta primers, the PCR was carried out. Measured with immunoSEQ multiplex PCR; TCRdb has only the in-frame clones, and not every one. The data contain 170,000 or so clones, around 80% of them singletons. The specimen was PBMCs. The receptors were sampled from a woman between 50 and 59 years old in good health and CMV-seropositive.

This clone was seen only once. J is TRBJ2-3 and V is TRBV29-1; TRBD2 matches at 10 bases. The trim removed 8 bases at V and 5 bases at J, leaving 10 bases unmatched. In germline, CDR1 is SQVTM, CDR2 ANQGSEA. The CDR3 covers 14 residues. The DNA of the CDR3 is TGCAGCACTCTAGCGGGAGAGGGAGGAGATACGCAGTATTTT. Translated, it gives CSTLAGEGGDTQYF.

This chain uses TRBV7-6 with TRBJ1-3; TRBD1 matches at 9 bases. V lost 5 bases and J lost 2; bases outside the gene matches: 7. Germline V lookup: CDR1 SGHVS, CDR2 FNYEAQ. CDR3 length: 16 residues. For the CDR3, the DNA is TGTGCCAGCAGCCCCCGGACAGGGGAAGCTGGAAACACCATATATTTT. Protein product: CASSPRTGEAGNTIYF.

V is TRBV29-1 and J is TRBJ1-2; TRBD1 might be the D (5 bases). CDR3 size: 13 residues. Trimming removed 4 bases at V and 3 bases at J, with 12 bases between. CDR1 is SQVTM and CDR2 is ANQGSEA in the germline V gene. The CDR3 bases are TGCAGCGTTGGGGGCAGGGAGGACTATGGCTACACCTTC. It yields the protein CSVGGREDYGYTF.

CDR3 in DNA: TGTGCCAGTAGTATTGTAGCGGGGGGCCACTATGAGCAGTTCTTC. Protein sequence: CASSIVAGGHYEQFF. The V call is TRBV19, the J call TRBJ2-1; 10 bases align to TRBD2. CDR1 LNHDA and CDR2 SQIVND come from the germline V gene (reference sequence). The CDR3 has 15 amino acids. The V and J ends lost 3 bases and 8 bases, in that order; junction bases with no gene match: 7.

The chain employs TRBV12-5 and TRBJ2-3; 11 bases are shared with TRBD1. V was pared by 5 bases and J by 6 bases, with 7 bases of the junction left unmatched. Germline CDR1 reads LGHNT; CDR2 reads FRNRAP. The CDR3 is 15 residues long. The CDR3 sequence is CASGPGQGARDTQYF. Here the CDR3 DNA reads TGTGCTAGTGGTCCCGGACAGGGGGCAAGGGATACGCAGTATTTT. Together with reference TRBV12-5 and TRBJ2-3, the CDR3 gives the full variable domain: DARVTQTPRHKVTEMGQEVTMRCQPILGHNTVFWYRQTMMQGLELLAYFRNRAPLDDSGMPKDRFSAEMPDATLATLKIQPSEPRDSAVYFCASGPGQGARDTQYFGPGTRLTVL.

The chain employs TRBV4-2 and TRBJ1-5, with D maybe TRBD1 (6 bases). This CDR3 comprises 15 residues. V shed 0 bases and J shed 2 bases, with 8 bases lying between them. The germline gives CDR1 LGHNA, CDR2 YNFKEQ. The CDR3 DNA is TGTGCCAGCAGCCAAGATGCAGGGGGCAATCAGCCCCAGCATTTT. Translating it yields CASSQDAGGNQPQHF.

The rearrangement links TRBV19 to TRBJ1-1, with 7 bases lining up with TRBD1. The CDR3 sequence is 14 residues long. Germline values: CDR1 LNHDA, CDR2 SQIVND (reference sequence). Trimming at V came to 4 bases and at J to 4 bases, leaving 6 bases not matched to a gene. CDR3 nucleotide sequence: TGTGCCAGTAGTAGGTCCCCAGGGGGCACTGAAGCTTTCTTT. It codes for CASSRSPGGTEAFF.

J is TRBJ2-1 and V is TRBV7-2; 11 nucleotides agree with TRBD2. The junction had 4 bases not matched to a gene; V was cut back by 1 base and J by 5 bases. The germline V gene encodes CDR1 SGHTA and CDR2 FQGNSA. The CDR3 runs to 16 residues. CDR3 sequence reads: CASSLGLAGGDNEQFF. The CDR3 nucleotides read TGTGCCAGCAGCTTAGGCTTAGCGGGAGGGGACAATGAGCAGTTCTTC.